One sample yielded the 15 T cell receptor beta chains listed below, sequenced in a study of identical twins. MiXCR, applied by TCRdb to the 5' RACE reads, yields one record per CDR3 protein. The sample lists 400,000 to 550,000 distinct CDR3 sequences, about 20% seen once, with 0.8% to 1% in the top ten. These records were also assigned to another study, of T cells expressing NK-cell markers.

The sequencing sample was made of CD4+ T cells sorted from blood. The origin of the receptors is a young woman in good health.

The chain links TRBV4-1 to TRBJ1-4; the D is unclear. Germline V lookup: CDR1 MGHRA, CDR2 YSYEKL. This CDR3 is 15 amino acids long. The V gene lost 0 bases and the J gene lost 5 bases, with 10 bases spanning the gap. This chain's CDR3 is CASSQDERANEKLFF. The CDR3 DNA follows: TGCGCCAGCAGCCAAGATGAAAGGGCGAATGAAAAACTGTTTTTT.

This clonotype has a handful of counts. The chain is built from TRBV20-1 and TRBJ2-3; 7 nucleotides align to TRBD2. Per germline, CDR1 DFQATT and CDR2 SNEGSKA (reference sequence). This CDR3 comprises 13 residues. The V segment lost 5 bases and the J segment 14 bases; nucleotides outside the gene matches: 16. CDR3: CSASPGLMAPLYF. CDR3 sequence (DNA): TGCAGTGCTTCCCCGGGACTAATGGCCCCTTTGTATTTT.

This clonotype came up a few times. This sequence joins TRBV9 and TRBJ2-5; the D call may be TRBD1 or TRBD2 (5 bases each). The CDR3 is 14 amino acids. Germline V gene sequence: CDR1 SGDLS, CDR2 YYNGEE. V was cut by 2 bases and J by 2 bases, with 10 bases left in between. This CDR3 is CASSVGTKQETQYF. The CDR3 DNA sequence: TGTGCCAGCAGCGTGGGGACGAAGCAAGAGACCCAGTACTTC.

At least ten counts were recorded for this clonotype. The chain recombines TRBV20-1 with TRBJ1-5; tentative D call: TRBD1 (6 bases). The CDR3 spans 14 residues. The V and J ends lost 4 bases and 3 bases respectively, with 13 bases between them. The germline V gene encodes CDR1 DFQATT and CDR2 SNEGSKA (reference sequence). The CDR3 sequence: CSATRGPSNQPQHF. The DNA of the CDR3 is TGCAGTGCTACCAGGGGCCCTTCCAATCAGCCCCAGCATTTT.

The J gene is TRBJ2-5, the V gene TRBV11-2, with D possibly matching TRBD1 (5 bases). CDR3 length equals 16 residues. Germline V CDR1 and CDR2: SGHAT, FQNNGV. The ends were cut back, 2 bases at V and 7 bases at J, with 20 bases in the middle. The CDR3 nucleotides read TGTGCCAGCAGCTTACTGGACCAGGGTCCCTGGAGGACCCAGTACTTC. As protein: CASSLLDQGPWRTQYF.

This clonotype was detected a few times. The V call is TRBV9, the J call TRBJ2-7; D remains unclear. The V end lost 2 bases, the J end lost 6 bases, and 15 bases lay between the germline ends. Germline V gene sequence: CDR1 SGDLS, CDR2 YYNGEE. The CDR3 is 14 amino acids. The CDR3 sequence is CASSVAGYPSEQYF. As DNA, the CDR3 is TGTGCCAGCAGCGTGGCAGGCTACCCCTCCGAGCAGTACTTC.

This clonotype was recorded a few times. V and J are TRBV12-3 or TRBV12-4 and TRBJ1-4; no firm D call. With 3 bases removed from V and 5 bases from J, the gap between germline ends came to 16 bases. The CDR3 is 16 residues long. The CDR3 nucleotides read TGTGCCAGCAGTTTGGTCCGGCCCTTTAGAAATGAAAAACTGTTTTTT. Translating it yields CASSLVRPFRNEKLFF.

The chain uses TRBV2 and TRBJ1-5; D is unclear. Germline loops: CDR1 SNHLY, CDR2 FYNNEI. This CDR3 contains 12 residues. V was pared by 5 bases and J by 5 bases, with 7 bases between. CDR3 nucleotide sequence: TGTGCCAGCAGTACCGATTATCAGCCCCAGCATTTT. Residues: CASSTDYQPQHF.

For the CDR3, the DNA is TGTGCCAGCAGCCCGTGGGGGACTAGCGAATCCAATGAGCAGTTCTTC. It is translated as CASSPWGTSESNEQFF. The gene calls are TRBV12-3 or TRBV12-4 and TRBJ2-1, with 10 positions matching TRBD2. Trimming removed 6 bases from V and 6 bases from J; junction bases left unmatched: 11. CDR3 length equals 16 residues.

V and J are TRBV5-1 and TRBJ1-5, with a possible D match to TRBD1 (6 bases). Between the trimmed V and J ends, which lost 0 bases and 1 base, there was a span of 8 bases. Germline V lookup: CDR1 SGHRS, CDR2 YFSETQ. The CDR3 sequence is 15 residues long. CDR3 sequence (DNA): TGCGCCAGCAGCTTGGAGCAGGGGAGCAATCAGCCCCAGCATTTT. It codes for CASSLEQGSNQPQHF.

This clonotype was detected a few times. The chain recombines TRBV6-1 with TRBJ2-5; D is possibly TRBD2 (6 bases). CDR1 and CDR2 from the germline V gene are MNHNS and SASEGT. Trimming stripped 6 bases from V and 1 base from J, with 18 bases between. The CDR3 extends over 16 amino acids. CDR3 amino acids: CASSLARGASQETQYF. The CDR3 DNA sequence: TGTGCCAGCAGCCTAGCCCGCGGGGCAAGCCAAGAGACCCAGTACTTC.

The table lists this clonotype with many counts. V usage is TRBV9 and J usage is TRBJ2-5, with D hard to call. Germline V gene data show CDR1 as SGDLS and CDR2 as YYNGEE. The V end lost 5 bases, the J end lost 9 bases, and 17 bases lay between the germline ends. The CDR3 consists of 13 residues. CDR3 DNA: TGTGCCAGCAGTCTTGAAGGGTCCTCTGCCCAGTACTTC. Protein sequence: CASSLEGSSAQYF. The full variable domain, its missing parts supplied by reference TRBV9 and TRBJ2-5, is DSGVTQTPKHLITATGQRVTLRCSPRSGDLSVYWYQQSLDQGLQFLIQYYNGEERAKGNILERFSAQQFPDLHSELNLSSLELGDSALYFCASSLEGSSAQYFGPGTRLLVL.

This clonotype was counted ten times or more. CDR3 sequence (DNA): TGCAGCGGACGGTATAACACTGAAGCTTTCTTT. This gives the protein CSGRYNTEAFF. The chain couples TRBV29-1 to TRBJ1-1; D unclear. This CDR3 is built from 11 residues. Germline V CDR1 and CDR2: SQVTM, ANQGSEA. V was pared by 7 bases and J by 2 bases, with 8 bases between.

The chain combines TRBV6-5 with TRBJ2-5; the match to TRBD1 covers 7 bases. There are 16 residues in the CDR3. The junction had 5 bases not matched to a gene; V was cut back by 0 bases and J by 1 base. CDR1 is MNHEY, CDR2 SVGAGI, per germline. The CDR3 loop reads CASSYSGQRVQETQYF. The CDR3 coding sequence is TGTGCCAGCAGTTACTCGGGACAGCGAGTCCAAGAGACCCAGTACTTC.

This clonotype was observed a few times. The rearrangement uses TRBV7-2 and TRBJ1-2, with 7 nucleotides matching TRBD1. Germline CDR1 and CDR2: SGHTA and FQGNSA. With 5 bases clipped from V and 9 bases from J, the junction kept 9 bases outside the gene matches. The length of the CDR3 is 13 residues. CDR3 residues: CASSLTPGQRYTF. For the CDR3, the DNA is TGTGCCAGCAGCCTGACTCCGGGACAGCGCTACACCTTC.